This TCR beta chain was retrieved from a study of T cells in Graves' hyperthyroidism and ophthalmopathy. Amplification targeted TCR beta CDR3 regions from RNA transcripts. TCR CDR3 regions were first amplified by RT-PCR with HTBI primers. TCRdb itself ran the multiplex PCR reads through MiXCR, one entry per CDR3 protein. The data hold approximately 530,000 distinct CDR3 sequences, with 16% observed a single time. V lost 6 bases and J lost 1; bases outside the gene matches: 12. The CDR3 has 18 residues. The V gene's germline CDR1 is SNHLY and CDR2 FYNNEI. As for this clonotype: A single base separates this from a much larger clone, so it may be a read error.

The sequencing input was blood. This TCR was sampled from a woman aged 18-30 years with Graves' hyperthyroidism. The chain uses TRBV2 and TRBJ2-3; 11 bases align to TRBD1. The CDR3 sequence is CASSRPLRDRGGTDTQYF. DNA for the CDR3: TGTGCCAGCAGCCGGCCTCTCCGGGACAGGGGGGGCACAGATACGCAGTATTTT.